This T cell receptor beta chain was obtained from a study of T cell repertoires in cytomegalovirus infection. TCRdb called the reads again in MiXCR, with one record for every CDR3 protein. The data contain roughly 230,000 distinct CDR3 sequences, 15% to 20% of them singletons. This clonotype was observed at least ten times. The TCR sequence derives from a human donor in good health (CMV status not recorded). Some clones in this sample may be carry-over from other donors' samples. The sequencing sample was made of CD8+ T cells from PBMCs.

The DNA for the CDR3 is TGTGCCAGCAGTTCACCGGGACAGGGACAGACTGAAGCTTTCTTT. Translation: CASSSPGQGQTEAFF. The J gene is TRBJ1-1, the V gene TRBV6-2 or TRBV6-3, with TRBD1 identical over 9 bases. The germline V gene has CDR1 MNHEY and CDR2 SVGEGT. With V trimmed by 4 bases and J by 5 bases, 8 bases remained unmatched. The CDR3 extends over 15 amino acids.